This TCR beta chain was recovered during a study of T cells in Graves' hyperthyroidism and ophthalmopathy. Study overall: Peripheral blood draws took place at initial diagnosis, ahead of any treatment.

Trimming stripped 6 bases from V and 0 bases from J, with 11 bases between. Germline V lookup: CDR1 DFQATT, CDR2 SNEGSKA (reference sequence). CDR3 size: 13 residues. In patients aged 18 to 65, hyperthyroidism was newly diagnosed, with duration under 2 months. Patients with uncontrolled infections, other autoimmune diseases, pregnancy or lactation were excluded. Based on clinical symptoms, serum thyroxine and TRAb, thyroid ultrasound and orbital computed tomography, diagnoses were reached. RNA transcripts provided the source from which TCR beta CDR3 regions were amplified. First-round RT-PCR targeting the TCR CDR3 was performed with the HTBI primer set. MiXCR was run by TCRdb on the multiplex PCR reads, yielding one entry per CDR3 protein. This sample has some 210,000 distinct CDR3 sequences, with more than 15% found just once.

The receptor comes from a man aged 50-60 years with Graves' hyperthyroidism. The sequenced material came from blood. The chain uses TRBV20-1 and TRBJ1-2; no clear D. The DNA of the CDR3 is TGCAGTGCCCCCGCATTCACTAACTATGGCTACACCTTC. Translation: CSAPAFTNYGYTF.